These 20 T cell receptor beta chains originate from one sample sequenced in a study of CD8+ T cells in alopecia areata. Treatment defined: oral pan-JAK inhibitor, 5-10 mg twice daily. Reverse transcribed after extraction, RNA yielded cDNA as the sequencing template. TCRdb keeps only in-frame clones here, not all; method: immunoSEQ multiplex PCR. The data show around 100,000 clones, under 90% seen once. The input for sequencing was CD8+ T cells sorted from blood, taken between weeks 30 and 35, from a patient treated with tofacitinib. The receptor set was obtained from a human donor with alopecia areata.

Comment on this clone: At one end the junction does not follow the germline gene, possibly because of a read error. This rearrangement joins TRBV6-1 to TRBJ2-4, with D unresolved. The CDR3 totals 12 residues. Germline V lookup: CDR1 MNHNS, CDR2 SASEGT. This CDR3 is CASSEGLLNPSF. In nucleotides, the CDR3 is TGTGCCAGCAGTGAAGGTCTACTGAATCCCAGCTTC.

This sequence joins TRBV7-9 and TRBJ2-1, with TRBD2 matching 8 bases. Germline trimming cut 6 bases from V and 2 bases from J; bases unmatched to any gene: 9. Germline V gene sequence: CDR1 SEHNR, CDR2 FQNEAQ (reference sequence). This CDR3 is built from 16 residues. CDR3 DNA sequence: TGTGCCAGCAGTCCCCCGGCGGGAGGTACCTACAATGAGCAGTTCTTC. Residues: CASSPPAGGTYNEQFF.

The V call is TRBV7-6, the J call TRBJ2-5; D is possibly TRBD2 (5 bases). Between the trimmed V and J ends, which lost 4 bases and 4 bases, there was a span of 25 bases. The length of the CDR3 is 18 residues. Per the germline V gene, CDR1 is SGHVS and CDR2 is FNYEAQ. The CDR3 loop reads CASSSERSTRGLAETQYF. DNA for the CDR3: TGTGCCAGCAGCTCAGAAAGATCGACCCGAGGGTTAGCAGAGACCCAGTACTTC.

The CDR3 sequence is CASSFTYEQYF. The CDR3 region has the DNA TGTGCCAGCAGCTTCACCTACGAGCAGTACTTC. The chain recombines TRBV7-9 with TRBJ2-7; D is ambiguous. Germline loops: CDR1 SEHNR, CDR2 FQNEAQ (reference sequence). Trimming took 3 bases from V and 2 from J, leaving 2 bases between them. The CDR3 is 11 amino acids.

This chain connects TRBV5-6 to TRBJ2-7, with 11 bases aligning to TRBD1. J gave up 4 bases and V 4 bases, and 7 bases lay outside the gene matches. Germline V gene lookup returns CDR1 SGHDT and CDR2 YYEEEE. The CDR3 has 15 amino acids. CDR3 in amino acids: CASSPRTGGPYEQYF. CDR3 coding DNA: TGTGCCAGCAGCCCTAGGACAGGGGGCCCGTACGAGCAGTACTTC.

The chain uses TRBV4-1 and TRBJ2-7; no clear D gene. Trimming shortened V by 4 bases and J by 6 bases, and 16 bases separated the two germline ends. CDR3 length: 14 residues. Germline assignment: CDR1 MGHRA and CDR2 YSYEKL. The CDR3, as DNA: TGCGCCAGCAGCCCCGGGCCCGCGAGAGGCGAGCAGTACTTC. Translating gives CASSPGPARGEQYF.

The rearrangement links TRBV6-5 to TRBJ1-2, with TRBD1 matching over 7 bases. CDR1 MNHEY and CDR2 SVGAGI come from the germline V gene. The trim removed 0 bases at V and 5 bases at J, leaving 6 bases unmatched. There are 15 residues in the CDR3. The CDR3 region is CASSYSIGTEYGYTF. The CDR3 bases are TGTGCCAGCAGTTACTCTATCGGGACAGAATATGGCTACACCTTC.

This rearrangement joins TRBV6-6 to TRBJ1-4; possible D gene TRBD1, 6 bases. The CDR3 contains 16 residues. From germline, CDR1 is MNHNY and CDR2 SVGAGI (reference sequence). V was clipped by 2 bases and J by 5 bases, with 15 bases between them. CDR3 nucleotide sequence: TGTGCCAGCAGTTACGGGGGGCCTCTCCTCAATGAAAAACTGTTTTTT. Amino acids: CASSYGGPLLNEKLFF.

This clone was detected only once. For the CDR3, the DNA is TGTGCCAGCAGCTTTGGGGATAGCAATCAGCCCCAGCATTTT. Translating gives CASSFGDSNQPQHF. The chain employs TRBV5-8 and TRBJ1-5; D is unresolved. This CDR3 is built from 14 residues. From germline, CDR1 is SGHTS and CDR2 YDEGEE. Trimming stripped 2 bases from V and 0 bases from J, with 6 bases between.

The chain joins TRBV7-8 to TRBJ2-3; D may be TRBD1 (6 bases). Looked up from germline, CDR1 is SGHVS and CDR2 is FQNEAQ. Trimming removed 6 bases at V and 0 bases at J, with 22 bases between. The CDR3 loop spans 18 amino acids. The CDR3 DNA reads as TGTGCCAGCAGGCAGGGGCGGCCCCGAGGACCTAGCACAGATACGCAGTATTTT. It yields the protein CASRQGRPRGPSTDTQYF.

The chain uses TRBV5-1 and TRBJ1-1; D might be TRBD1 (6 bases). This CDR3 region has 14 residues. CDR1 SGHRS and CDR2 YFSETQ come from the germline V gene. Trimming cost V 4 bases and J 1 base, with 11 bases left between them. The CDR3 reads CASSPGVANTEAFF. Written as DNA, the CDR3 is TGCGCCAGCAGCCCAGGGGTTGCGAACACTGAAGCTTTCTTT.

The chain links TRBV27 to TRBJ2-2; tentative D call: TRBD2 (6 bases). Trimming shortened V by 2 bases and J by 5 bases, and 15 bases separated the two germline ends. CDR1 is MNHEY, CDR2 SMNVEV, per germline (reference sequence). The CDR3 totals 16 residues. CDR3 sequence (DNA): TGTGCCAGCAGTTTAATGGCGGGGCTGGGGACCGGGGAGCTGTTTTTT. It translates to CASSLMAGLGTGELFF.

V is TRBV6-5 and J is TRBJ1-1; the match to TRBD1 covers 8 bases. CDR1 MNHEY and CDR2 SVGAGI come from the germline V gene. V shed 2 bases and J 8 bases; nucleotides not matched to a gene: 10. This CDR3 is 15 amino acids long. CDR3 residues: CASSYDSGTGYEAFF. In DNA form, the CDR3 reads TGTGCCAGCAGTTACGACTCCGGGACAGGTTACGAAGCTTTCTTT.

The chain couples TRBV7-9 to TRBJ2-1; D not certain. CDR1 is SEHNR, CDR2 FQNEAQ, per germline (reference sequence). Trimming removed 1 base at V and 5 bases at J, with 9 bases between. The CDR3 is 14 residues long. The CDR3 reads CASSLVLGDNEQFF. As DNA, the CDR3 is TGTGCCAGCAGCTTAGTTCTAGGAGACAATGAGCAGTTCTTC.

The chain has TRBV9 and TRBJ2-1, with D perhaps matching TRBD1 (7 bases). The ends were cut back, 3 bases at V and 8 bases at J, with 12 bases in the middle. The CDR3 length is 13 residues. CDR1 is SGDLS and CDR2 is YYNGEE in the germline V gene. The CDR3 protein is CASSDGGGHEQFF. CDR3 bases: TGTGCCAGCAGCGACGGAGGGGGCCATGAGCAGTTCTTC.

Here the CDR3 DNA reads TGTGCCAGCAGTCTCGCGGTAGCGGGGGGGATCGACACCGGGGAGCTGTTTTTT. This translates into CASSLAVAGGIDTGELFF. The gene calls are TRBV9 and TRBJ2-2; 11 positions match TRBD2. Germline V CDR1 and CDR2: SGDLS, YYNGEE. The CDR3 consists of 18 residues. With 5 bases clipped from V and 3 bases from J, the junction kept 12 bases outside the gene matches.

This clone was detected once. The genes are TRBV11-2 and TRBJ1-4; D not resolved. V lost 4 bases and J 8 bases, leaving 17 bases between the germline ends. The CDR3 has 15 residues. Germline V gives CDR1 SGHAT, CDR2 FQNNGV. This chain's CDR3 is CASSSEPQVGEKLFF. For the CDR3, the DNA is TGTGCCAGCAGCTCCGAACCCCAGGTTGGGGAAAAACTGTTTTTT.

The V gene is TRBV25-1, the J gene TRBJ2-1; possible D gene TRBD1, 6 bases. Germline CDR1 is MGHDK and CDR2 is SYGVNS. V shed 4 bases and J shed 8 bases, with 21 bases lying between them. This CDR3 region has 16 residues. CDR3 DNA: TGTGCCAGCAGTGGTCATGGACAGACCGACCCCCATGAGCAGTTCTTC. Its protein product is CASSGHGQTDPHEQFF.

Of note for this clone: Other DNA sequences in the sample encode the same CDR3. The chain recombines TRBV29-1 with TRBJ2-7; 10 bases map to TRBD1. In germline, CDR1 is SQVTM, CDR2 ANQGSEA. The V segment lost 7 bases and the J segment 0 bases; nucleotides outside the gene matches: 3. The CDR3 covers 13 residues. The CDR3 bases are TGCAGCGCCGGGACAGGGGACTCCTACGAGCAGTACTTC. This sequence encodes CSAGTGDSYEQYF.

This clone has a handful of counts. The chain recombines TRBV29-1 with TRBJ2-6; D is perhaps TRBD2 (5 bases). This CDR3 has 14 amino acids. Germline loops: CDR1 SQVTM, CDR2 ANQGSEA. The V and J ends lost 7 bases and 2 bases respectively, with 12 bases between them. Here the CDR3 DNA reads TGCAGCGCCCGGGATAGGACTGGGGCCAACGTCCTGACTTTC. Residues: CSARDRTGANVLTF.